These 10 T cell receptor beta chains were all obtained from the same sample, sequenced in a study of technical replicates of blood from a few donors. Clones were sequenced by immunoSEQ multiplex PCR, and TCRdb holds only the in-frame ones, with some missing. The sample gives under 95,000 clones, approximately 94% of which show up once; less than 0.25% is in the top ten. The sample consisted of T cells isolated from PBMCs. All receptors derive from a human donor in good health.

This rearrangement joins TRBV4-1 to TRBJ1-4; D remains ambiguous. Trimming left V 4 bases short and J 6 bases short, with 15 bases between. The CDR3 totals 15 residues. Looked up from germline, CDR1 is MGHRA and CDR2 is YSYEKL. The CDR3 sequence is CASSPRTNWDEKLFF. The CDR3 coding sequence is TGCGCCAGCAGCCCAAGGACTAATTGGGATGAAAAACTGTTTTTT.

CDR3 DNA sequence: TGTGCCAGCAGCTTGAGGATGGGCGTCGGCACCGGGGAGCTGTTTTTT. It is translated as CASSLRMGVGTGELFF. The chain carries TRBV5-4 and TRBJ2-2, with unresolved D. The CDR3 loop spans 16 amino acids. CDR1 and CDR2 from the germline V gene are SGHNT and YYREEE (reference sequence). Between the trimmed V and J ends, which lost 1 base and 4 bases, there was a span of 14 bases.

The chain has TRBV7-8 and TRBJ1-2; TRBD1 is a possible D gene (5 bases). Germline values: CDR1 SGHVS, CDR2 FQNEAQ. V lost 5 bases and J 5 bases, leaving 12 bases between the germline ends. The CDR3 contains 13 residues. CDR3 loop: CASSPLDTYGYTF. In DNA form, the CDR3 reads TGTGCCAGCAGCCCTTTGGACACATATGGCTACACCTTC.

This sequence joins TRBV9 and TRBJ1-2; D is ambiguous. This CDR3 is built from 14 residues. In germline, CDR1 is SGDLS, CDR2 YYNGEE. Trimming cost V 2 bases and J 4 bases, with 12 bases left between them. CDR3 in amino acids: CASSVVESPYGYTF. The CDR3 nucleotides are TGTGCCAGCAGCGTGGTTGAGAGTCCCTATGGCTACACCTTC.

The genes are TRBV18 and TRBJ1-2; 7 nucleotides match TRBD1. The junction had 7 bases not matched to a gene; V was cut back by 5 bases and J by 1 base. Germline loops: CDR1 KGHSH, CDR2 LQKENI. The CDR3 runs to 15 residues. The CDR3 DNA sequence: TGTGCCAGCTCAGGGACAGCGACCAATAACTATGGCTACACCTTC. Translated: CASSGTATNNYGYTF.

CDR3 region: CASSVAGMNTEAFF. The CDR3 coding sequence is TGTGCCAGCAGCGTAGCCGGGATGAACACTGAAGCTTTCTTT. The chain employs TRBV9 and TRBJ1-1; D call uncertain. Germline V gene sequence: CDR1 SGDLS, CDR2 YYNGEE. V was trimmed by 0 bases and J by 0 bases, leaving 6 bases between them. The CDR3 sequence is 14 residues long.

The J gene is TRBJ2-1, the V gene TRBV28, with TRBD1 identical over 7 bases. The CDR3 length is 13 residues. CDR1 is MDHEN, CDR2 SYDVKM, per germline. After removal of 3 bases from V and 7 bases from J, the junction contained 3 bases not matched to a gene. As DNA, the CDR3 is TGTGCCAGCAGTTTGCTCAGGGGGAATGAGCAGTTCTTC. Protein sequence: CASSLLRGNEQFF.

This clone was observed a single time. The gene calls are TRBV10-2 and TRBJ1-1; possible D gene TRBD1, 5 bases. Per germline, CDR1 WSHSY and CDR2 SAAADI. The CDR3 sequence is 13 residues long. Trimming pared 4 bases from V and 6 bases from J, leaving 12 bases between. The CDR3 loop is CASSGSGIAEAFF. The CDR3 coding sequence is TGCGCCAGCAGTGGATCAGGGATTGCTGAAGCTTTCTTT.

In its sample, this clone was seen once. The chain combines TRBV2 with TRBJ1-5, with a tentative D call TRBD1 (5 bases). The CDR3 consists of 17 residues. Germline V lookup: CDR1 SNHLY, CDR2 FYNNEI. V was clipped by 10 bases and J by 6 bases, with 28 bases between them. The CDR3 DNA is TGTGCCACTCGACACGGCGATCTTCAGGGTGTTAGTCAGCCCCAGCATTTT. This encodes CATRHGDLQGVSQPQHF.

V usage is TRBV7-9 and J usage is TRBJ2-7; 7 nucleotides agree with TRBD2. The V segment lost 6 bases and the J segment 0 bases; nucleotides outside the gene matches: 5. Germline CDR1 and CDR2: SEHNR and FQNEAQ (reference sequence). This CDR3 has 14 amino acids. CDR3 DNA sequence: TGTGCCAGCAGTTCTAGCGGTGGCTCCTACGAGCAGTACTTC. Encoded protein: CASSSSGGSYEQYF.